This T cell receptor beta chain is from a study of blood T cells in healthy people across ages. Study-wide points: Long-lived donors had more naive CD4+ cells and higher diversity than aged donors. Calculation of diversity from one million T cells yielded estimates considered to be underestimates.

Details on this clonotype: What it binds is unknown.

Germline V CDR1 and CDR2: SEHNR, FQNEAQ (reference sequence). V lost 1 base and J lost 3, with 9 bases in between. This CDR3 region has 14 residues. A sample-barcoded 5' primer and a J-beta primer mix were used in a second PCR of roughly 7 to 11 cycles. The template-switch adaptor was a 5' adaptor with 12 random nucleotides. It tagged each cDNA molecule. MiXCR was run by TCRdb on the 5' RACE reads, yielding one entry per CDR3 protein. The sample has approximately 1,000,000 distinct CDR3 sequences, around two fifths seen once. The sequencing input was blood. The rearrangement uses TRBV7-9 and TRBJ1-1; TRBD1 is a possible D gene (5 bases). The source of this sequence is a man aged 18 to 29 in good health. CDR3 sequence (DNA): TGTGCCAGCAGCTTAGTCAGGGTCCACACTGAAGCTTTCTTT. Protein sequence: CASSLVRVHTEAFF.